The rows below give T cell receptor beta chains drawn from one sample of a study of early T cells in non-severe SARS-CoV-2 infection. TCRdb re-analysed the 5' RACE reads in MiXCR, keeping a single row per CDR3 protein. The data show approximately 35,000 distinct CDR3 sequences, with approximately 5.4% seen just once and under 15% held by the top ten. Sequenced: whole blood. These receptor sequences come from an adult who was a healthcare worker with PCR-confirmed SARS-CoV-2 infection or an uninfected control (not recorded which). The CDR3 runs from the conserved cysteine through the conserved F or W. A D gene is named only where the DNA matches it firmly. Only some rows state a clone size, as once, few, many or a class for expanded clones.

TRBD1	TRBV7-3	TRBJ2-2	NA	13	TGTGCCAGCAGCTCAGGGGGCCACGGGAAGCTGTTTTTT	CASSSGGHGKLFF
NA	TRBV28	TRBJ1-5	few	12	TGTGCCAGCAGTACATCGAATCAGCCCCAGCATTTT	CASSTSNQPQHF
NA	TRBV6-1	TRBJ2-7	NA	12	TGTGCCAGCAGAAAACAGGGTAACGAGCAGTACTTC	CASRKQGNEQYF
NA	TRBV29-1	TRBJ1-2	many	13	TGCAGCGTTGTGGGGGGCGCGGACTATGGCTACACCTTC	CSVVGGADYGYTF
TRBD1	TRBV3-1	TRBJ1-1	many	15	TGTGCCAGCAGCCCACGGACAGGGAAAGACACTGAAGCTTTCTTT	CASSPRTGKDTEAFF
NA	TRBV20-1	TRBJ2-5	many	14	TGCAGTGCTAGGTCTCAGCTCAACAGGGAGACCCAGTACTTC	CSARSQLNRETQYF
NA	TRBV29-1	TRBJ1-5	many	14	TGCAGCGTTGCGGAGGGTTTTAGCAATCAGCCCCAGCATTTT	CSVAEGFSNQPQHF
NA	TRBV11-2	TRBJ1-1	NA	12	TGTGCCAGCAGCTTTGGGAACACTGAAGCTTTCTTT	CASSFGNTEAFF
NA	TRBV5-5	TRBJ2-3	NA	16	TGTGCCAGCAGCGCTGGACAGGGAGGGTGGTCGGATACGCAGTATTTT	CASSAGQGGWSDTQYF
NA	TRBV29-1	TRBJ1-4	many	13	TGCAGCGTAGCAGGGGATGTCGGTGAAAAACTGTTTTTT	CSVAGDVGEKLFF
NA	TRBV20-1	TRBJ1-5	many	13	TGCAGTGCTAGCCGACAGGACAATCAGCCCCAGCATTTT	CSASRQDNQPQHF
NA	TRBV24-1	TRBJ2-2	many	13	TGTGCCACCGGCTTTAAAAACACCGGGGAGCTGTTTTTT	CATGFKNTGELFF
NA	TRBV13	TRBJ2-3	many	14	TGTGCCAGCACCCAAAGGGCCATAATGGATACGCAGTATTTT	CASTQRAIMDTQYF
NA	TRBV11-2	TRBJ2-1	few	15	TGTGCCAGCAGCTTAGACAGTTCTGCCTACAATGAGCAGTTCTTC	CASSLDSSAYNEQFF
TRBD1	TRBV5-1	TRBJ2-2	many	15	TGCGCCAGCAGCCCGACAGGGGCGAACACCGGGGAGCTGTTTTTT	CASSPTGANTGELFF
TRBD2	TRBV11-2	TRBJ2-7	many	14	TGTGCCAGCAGCTTCGCGGGGGGTCTTTACGAGCAGTACTTC	CASSFAGGLYEQYF
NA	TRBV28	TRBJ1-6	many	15	TGTGCCAGCAGTTATATGGACGAGTGGAATTCACCCCTCCACTTT	CASSYMDEWNSPLHF
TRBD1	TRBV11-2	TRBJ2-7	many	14	TGTGCCAGCAGCCCTGGGACAGTCTCCTACGAGCAGTACTTC	CASSPGTVSYEQYF
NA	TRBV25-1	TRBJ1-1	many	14	TGTGCCAGCAGTTTTACCGACATGAACACTGAAGCTTTCTTT	CASSFTDMNTEAFF
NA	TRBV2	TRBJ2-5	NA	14	TGTGCCAGCAGTCTCGGGGGCATAGAAGAGACCCAGTACTTC	CASSLGGIEETQYF
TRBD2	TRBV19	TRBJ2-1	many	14	TGTGCCAGTAGCGACGGGGCTCTAGCGGTGGGGCAGTTCTTC	CASSDGALAVGQFF
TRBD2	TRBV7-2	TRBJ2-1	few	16	TGTGCCAGCAGCTTAAGAGCTAGCGGGGGGTACAATGAGCAGTTCTTC	CASSLRASGGYNEQFF
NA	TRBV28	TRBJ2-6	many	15	TGTGCCAGCAGCTACAGGCGGGGTGGGGCCAACGTCCTGACTTTC	CASSYRRGGANVLTF
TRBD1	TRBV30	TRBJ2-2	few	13	TGTGCCTGGAATGCACAGGGGACCGGGGAGCTGTTTTTT	CAWNAQGTGELFF
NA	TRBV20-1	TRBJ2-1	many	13	TGCAGTGCCTCGGAGGGGTACTACAATGAGCAGTTCTTC	CSASEGYYNEQFF
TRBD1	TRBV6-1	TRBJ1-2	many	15	TGTGCCAGCAGTATCCAGGGGACAGGGAACTATGGCTACACCTTC	CASSIQGTGNYGYTF
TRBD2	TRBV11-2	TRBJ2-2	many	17	TGTGCCAGCAGCTTAGTTAGCGGGGGCCAAAACACCGGGGAGCTGTTTTTT	CASSLVSGGQNTGELFF
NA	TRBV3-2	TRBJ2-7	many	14	TGTGCCAGCAGCAAAGGGACAGGGGGCGGCGAGCAGTACTTC	CASSKGTGGGEQYF
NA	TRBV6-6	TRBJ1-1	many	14	TGTGCCAGCAGTTACGGCTCCACGTACACTGAAGCTTTCTTT	CASSYGSTYTEAFF
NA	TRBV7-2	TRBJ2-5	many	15	TGTGCCAGCAGCTTCCTTGGGAGGGGGAGAGAGACCCAGTACTTC	CASSFLGRGRETQYF
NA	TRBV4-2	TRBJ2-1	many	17	TGTGCCAGCAGCCAATCAAATGCGGGGCGGAGGGGGGATGAGCAGTTCTTC	CASSQSNAGRRGDEQFF
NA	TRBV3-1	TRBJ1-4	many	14	TGTGCCAGCAGCCAGGGGCTGGCGGGTGAAAAACTGTTTTTT	CASSQGLAGEKLFF
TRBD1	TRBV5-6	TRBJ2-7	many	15	TGTGCCAGCAGCCACACCGGGGACAGCTTCCACGAGCAGTGCTTC	CASSHTGDSFHEQCF
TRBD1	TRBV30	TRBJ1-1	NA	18	TGTGCCTGGAGTAGAAAGCCCGGACAGGGGGCCGGGAACACTGAAGCTTTCTTT	CAWSRKPGQGAGNTEAFF
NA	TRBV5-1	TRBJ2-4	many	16	TGCGCCAGCAGCCCGGCGCCCAACGGGGCCAAAAACATTCAGTACTTC	CASSPAPNGAKNIQYF
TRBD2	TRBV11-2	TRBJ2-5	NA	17	TGTGCCAGCAGCTTAGATTGGACTAGCGGGGGGGACGAGACCCAGTACTTC	CASSLDWTSGGDETQYF
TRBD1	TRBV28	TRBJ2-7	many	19	TGTGCCAGCAGGACGCTTTGGACAGGGGGCCCTAGGAAAGCCTACGAGCAGTACTTC	CASRTLWTGGPRKAYEQYF
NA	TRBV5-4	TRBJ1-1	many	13	TGTGCCAGCAGCTTCGACATAAGACCCGAAGCTTTCTTT	CASSFDIRPEAFF
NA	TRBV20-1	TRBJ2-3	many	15	TGCAGTGCTACCGGCCGGGCTCTGAGCACAGATACGCAGTATTTT	CSATGRALSTDTQYF
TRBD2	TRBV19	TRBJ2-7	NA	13	TGTGCCAGTAGTATTGGGGGGGCCTACGAGCAGTACTTC	CASSIGGAYEQYF
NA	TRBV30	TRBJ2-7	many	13	TGTGCCTGGAGTGTACGATTCCGCTACGAGCAGTACTTC	CAWSVRFRYEQYF
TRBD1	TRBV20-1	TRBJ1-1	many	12	TGCAGTGCCTCGGACAGGGGCACTGAAGCTTTCTTT	CSASDRGTEAFF
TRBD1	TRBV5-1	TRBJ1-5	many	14	TGCGCCAGCAGACAGGGGTTGGGCAATCAGCCCCAGCATTTT	CASRQGLGNQPQHF
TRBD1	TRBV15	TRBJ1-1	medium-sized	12	TGTGCCACAAGGGAGGGGGCGACTGAAGCTTTCTTT	CATREGATEAFF
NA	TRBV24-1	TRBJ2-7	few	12	TGTGCCACCAGTGACGGGAACTACGAGCAGTACTTC	CATSDGNYEQYF
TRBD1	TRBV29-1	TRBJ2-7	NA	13	TGCAGCGTCGGGACAGTACCCTCCTACGAGCAGTACTTC	CSVGTVPSYEQYF
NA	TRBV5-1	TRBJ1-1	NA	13	TGCGCCAGCAGCTTGGAGATGAACACTGAAGCTTTCTTT	CASSLEMNTEAFF
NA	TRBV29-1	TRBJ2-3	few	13	TGCAGCGTTGACCAGGGGTTGACAGATACGCAGTATTTT	CSVDQGLTDTQYF
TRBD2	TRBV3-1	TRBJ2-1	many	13	TGTGCCAGCAGCCAATCAAGCGGGGGGGAGCAGTTCTTC	CASSQSSGGEQFF
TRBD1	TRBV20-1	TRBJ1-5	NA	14	TGCAGTGCAACCCCCGGGACAGGGAATCAGCCCCAGCATTTT	CSATPGTGNQPQHF
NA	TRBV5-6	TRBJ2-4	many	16	TGTGCCAGCAGCCGGAAGGGTTCCCTAGCCAAAAACATTCAGTACTTC	CASSRKGSLAKNIQYF
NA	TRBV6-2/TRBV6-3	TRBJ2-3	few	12	TGTGCCAGCGCAGGGATGATAGATACGCAGTATTTT	CASAGMIDTQYF
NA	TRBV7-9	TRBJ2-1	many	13	TGTGCCAGCAGCTCAGGGTCCTACAATGAGCAGTTCTTC	CASSSGSYNEQFF
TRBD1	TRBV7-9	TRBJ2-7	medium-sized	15	TGTGCCAGCAGCCCCCGGACAGGGGAGGCCTACGAGCAGTACTTC	CASSPRTGEAYEQYF
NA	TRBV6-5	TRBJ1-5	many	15	TGTGCCAGCAGTCCCCGGGGAGGGAAAAATCAGCCCCAGCATTTT	CASSPRGGKNQPQHF
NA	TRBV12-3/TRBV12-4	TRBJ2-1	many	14	TGTGCCAGCAGCGGGACACGAGGAACGGATGAGCAGTTCTTC	CASSGTRGTDEQFF
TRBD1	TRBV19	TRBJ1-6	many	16	TGTGCCAGTAGTATTTCGGGACAGGGGGATGGATCACCCCTCCACTTT	CASSISGQGDGSPLHF
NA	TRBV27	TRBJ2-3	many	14	TGTGCCAGCAGTTCCCGTGGCGGGACAGATACGCAGTATTTT	CASSSRGGTDTQYF
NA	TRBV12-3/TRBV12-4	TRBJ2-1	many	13	TGTGCCAGCAGTTTGGCTAGTGGTGGTGAGCAGTTCTTC	CASSLASGGEQFF